The 14 T cell receptor beta chains in this list originate from one sample, sequenced in a study of CXCR3-negative and CXCR3-positive naive CD8 T cells. UMI-labeled 5' RACE yielded the TRB cDNA libraries. Each CDR3 protein gets one entry in TCRdb, which reprocessed the 5' RACE reads and gives no DNA. This sample lists more than 45,000 distinct CDR3 sequences; its ten largest clones have 14% to 15%. Sequenced material: memory CD8+ T cells from blood. Every receptor here comes from a human donor in good health. Some clones in this sample may be carry-over from other donors' samples.

V gene TRBV19 combines with J gene TRBJ2-7; as DNA is missing, the TRBD2 call by TCRdb cannot be tested. Per germline, CDR1 LNHDA and CDR2 SQIVND (reference sequence). The CDR3 spans 13 residues. The CDR3 reads CASSIGPANEQYF.

This chain links TRBV7-3 with TRBJ2-6; TCRdb's D call of TRBD1 is untestable without DNA. This CDR3 is 15 amino acids long. The germline V gene encodes CDR1 SGHTA and CDR2 FQGTGA. CDR3 sequence: CASGQGASGANVLTF.

This rearrangement joins TRBV28 to TRBJ1-5. Germline CDR1 reads MDHEN; CDR2 reads SYDVKM. CDR3 length equals 15 residues. The CDR3 loop is CASRPDTYSNQPQHF.

The chain couples TRBV12-3 or TRBV12-4 to TRBJ2-5; the TRBD2 assignment by TCRdb is unverifiable without DNA. The CDR3 is made up of 15 amino acids. CDR3 loop: CASSYPTSGRKTQYF.

The J gene is TRBJ2-7, the V gene TRBV29-1. Germline values: CDR1 SQVTM, CDR2 ANQGSEA. The CDR3 has 12 amino acids. Here the CDR3 reads CSVATVGYEQYF.

This chain links TRBV28 with TRBJ2-7; TCRdb proposes TRBD1, but this gene call is untestable without DNA. This CDR3 is 14 amino acids long. Per germline, CDR1 MDHEN and CDR2 SYDVKM. CDR3 sequence: CASGSSDIYYEQYF.

This chain uses TRBV7-9 with TRBJ2-1. In germline, CDR1 is SEHNR, CDR2 FQNEAQ (reference sequence). There are 14 residues in the CDR3. The CDR3 sequence is CASSFSESYNEQFF.

The chain employs TRBV20-1 and TRBJ2-2; without DNA, the TCRdb call of TRBD2 cannot be checked. The CDR3 sequence is 13 residues long. The germline V gene has CDR1 DFQATT and CDR2 SNEGSKA (reference sequence). CDR3 sequence reads: CSVWRGNTGELFF.

The chain uses TRBV12-3 or TRBV12-4 and TRBJ2-5. The CDR3 length is 12 residues. The CDR3 spells CASRGYQETQYF.

The J gene is TRBJ1-2, the V gene TRBV19. This CDR3 comprises 11 residues. Germline loops: CDR1 LNHDA, CDR2 SQIVND (reference sequence). CDR3 region: CAIKEIYGYTF.

The rearrangement links TRBV12-3 or TRBV12-4 to TRBJ2-1; without DNA, the TCRdb call of TRBD1 cannot be checked. This CDR3 comprises 14 residues. The CDR3 sequence: CASSFYRGDNEQFF.

The CDR3 loop reads CASSPPDSSYEQYF. The chain couples TRBV7-6 to TRBJ2-7; TCRdb proposes TRBD1, but this gene call is untestable without DNA. There are 14 residues in the CDR3. Germline lookup yields CDR1 SGHVS and CDR2 FNYEAQ.

This clonotype is medium-sized by frequency. CDR3 residues: CASSVGVQAIAFF. This chain connects TRBV9 to TRBJ1-1. Germline V lookup: CDR1 SGDLS, CDR2 YYNGEE. The CDR3 is made up of 13 amino acids.

The rearrangement uses TRBV23-1 and TRBJ2-1; with no DNA, the TCRdb D assignment of TRBD1 cannot be verified. TRBV23-1 is annotated as an ORF whose role is uncertain. The CDR3 loop spans 14 amino acids. CDR3: CASSQVRQGKEQFF.